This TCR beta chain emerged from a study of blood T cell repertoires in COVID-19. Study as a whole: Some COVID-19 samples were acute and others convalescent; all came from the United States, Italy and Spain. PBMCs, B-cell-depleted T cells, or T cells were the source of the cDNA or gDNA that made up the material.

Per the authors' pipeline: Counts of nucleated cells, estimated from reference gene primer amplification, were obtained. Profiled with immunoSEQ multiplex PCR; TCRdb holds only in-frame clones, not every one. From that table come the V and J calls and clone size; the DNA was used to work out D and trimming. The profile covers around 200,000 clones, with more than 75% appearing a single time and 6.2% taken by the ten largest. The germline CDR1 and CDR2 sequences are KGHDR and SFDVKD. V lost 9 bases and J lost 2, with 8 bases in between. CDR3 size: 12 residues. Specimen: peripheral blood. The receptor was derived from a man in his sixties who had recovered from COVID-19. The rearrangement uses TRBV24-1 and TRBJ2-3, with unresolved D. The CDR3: CATETSTDTQYF. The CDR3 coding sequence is TGTGCCACCGAGACATCCACAGATACGCAGTATTTT.